This T cell receptor (beta chain) derives from a study of blood T cell repertoires in COVID-19. Across the study: Samples taken during acute and convalescent COVID-19 were collected in the United States, Italy and Spain. T cells, B-cell-depleted T cells, or PBMCs supplied cDNA or gDNA.

The CDR3 runs to 15 residues. V lost 2 bases, J lost 7 bases, and 18 bases lay in between. CDR1 MNHEY and CDR2 SMNVEV come from the germline V gene (reference sequence). In the study's own analysis: Cell counts per sample came from amplifying reference gene primers. Here immunoSEQ multiplex PCR was the method, and the copy in TCRdb shows in-frame clones only, minus some. V, J and clone size are taken as reported in that table, and D and trimming were inferred from the DNA itself. The repertoire holds some 41,000 clones, roughly 84% seen once, with roughly 10% in the top ten. Sequenced sample: peripheral blood. The TCR originated in a man in his 60s with active COVID-19. This chain joins TRBV27 and TRBJ2-7; perhaps TRBD1 as D (6 bases). CDR3 in amino acids: CASSLLAGAYWEQYF. DNA for the CDR3: TGTGCCAGCAGTTTACTGGCAGGGGCTTATTGGGAGCAGTACTTC.